What follows are 30 T cell receptor beta chains derived from one specimen sequenced in a study of identical twins. TCRdb re-analysed the 5' RACE reads in MiXCR, keeping a single row per CDR3 protein. The sample lists around 340,000 distinct CDR3 sequences, over 9% occurring once. The data also belong to a second study, concerning yellow fever vaccine responses in identical twins.

The specimen sequenced was CD8+ T cells sorted from blood. The receptor source for this set is a woman under 30 in good health.

In this sample, this clonotype turned up a few times. The V and J genes are TRBV6-5 and TRBJ2-1, with unresolved D. In germline, CDR1 is MNHEY, CDR2 SVGAGI. There are 13 residues in the CDR3. V was trimmed by 2 bases and J by 4 bases, leaving 6 bases between them. The CDR3 reads CASSYDRYNEQFF. The CDR3 region has the DNA TGTGCCAGCAGTTACGATCGATACAATGAGCAGTTCTTC.

The chain is built from TRBV12-3 or TRBV12-4 and TRBJ1-1; the D gene is possibly TRBD1 (5 bases). The CDR3 has 14 residues. V gave up 6 bases and J gave up 0 bases, with 11 bases separating them. Written as DNA, the CDR3 is TGTGCCAGCAGCTCCGTACAGGTGAACACTGAAGCTTTCTTT. This encodes CASSSVQVNTEAFF.

V is TRBV7-9 and J is TRBJ2-7; D gene uncertain. Germline V gene lookup returns CDR1 SEHNR and CDR2 FQNEAQ (reference sequence). The CDR3 runs to 12 residues. Trimming took 5 bases from V and 9 from J, leaving 14 bases between them. The CDR3 sequence is CASSPQGLGQYF. CDR3 in DNA: TGTGCCAGCAGCCCGCAAGGGTTAGGGCAGTACTTC. The full variable domain, its missing parts supplied by reference TRBV7-9 and TRBJ2-7, is DTGVSQNPRHKITKRGQNVTFRCDPISEHNRLYWYRQTLGQGPEFLTYFQNEAQLEKSRLLSDRFSAERPKGSFSTLEIQRTEQGDSAMYLCASSPQGLGQYFGPGTRLTVT.

This clonotype appeared a few times. The genes are TRBV5-1 and TRBJ2-7; 7 bases are a match to TRBD1. The CDR3 has 16 amino acids. V lost 1 base to trimming and J lost 6 bases; unmatched junction nucleotides: 13. Per germline, CDR1 SGHRS and CDR2 YFSETQ. CDR3 sequence: CASSLRGPTGAGEQYF. The DNA of the CDR3 is TGCGCCAGCAGCTTGAGGGGGCCTACTGGTGCGGGCGAGCAGTACTTC.

This clonotype came up many times. The rearrangement joins TRBV5-4 to TRBJ2-1; 10 bases are a match to TRBD2. CDR3 size: 14 residues. The V and J ends lost 1 base and 8 bases, in that order; junction bases with no gene match: 3. Germline CDR1 is SGHNT and CDR2 is YYREEE (reference sequence). CDR3 region: CASSLLAGVDEQFF. CDR3 bases: TGTGCCAGCAGCTTGCTAGCGGGGGTTGATGAGCAGTTCTTC.

This clonotype was counted ten times or more. DNA of the CDR3: TGTGCCAGCAGTTTCGGACAGTTCCATGGCTACACCTTC. Its translation: CASSFGQFHGYTF. The chain joins TRBV12-3 or TRBV12-4 to TRBJ1-2, with a tentative D call TRBD1 (6 bases). The CDR3 is 13 residues long. V dropped 3 bases and J dropped 6 bases, with 11 bases sitting between them.

There are a few counts of this clonotype. The CDR3 DNA reads TGTGCCAGCAGCCAAGAGGTTTTGGGCTCCGGGACAGGGGAAGCCTACGAGCAGTACTTC. Residues: CASSQEVLGSGTGEAYEQYF. The V call is TRBV3-1, the J call TRBJ2-7; 10 nucleotides agree with TRBD1. CDR1 is LGHDT, CDR2 YNNKEL, per germline (reference sequence). The CDR3 covers 20 residues. V lost 0 bases to trimming and J lost 2 bases; unmatched junction nucleotides: 16.

This clonotype was recorded at least ten times. This chain links TRBV5-1 with TRBJ2-1; the match to TRBD1 covers 9 bases. Losses at the gene ends were 3 bases for V and 4 bases for J; bases not matched to a gene: 8. The CDR3 length is 16 residues. In germline, CDR1 is SGHRS, CDR2 YFSETQ. CDR3 residues: CASSSIPGQGYNEQFF. CDR3 bases: TGCGCCAGCAGCTCCATACCGGGACAGGGATACAATGAGCAGTTCTTC. Looking up the rest from reference TRBV5-1 and TRBJ2-1 gives the full variable domain: KAGVTQTPRYLIKTRGQQVTLSCSPISGHRSVSWYQQTPGQGLQFLFEYFSETQRNKGNFPGRFSGRQFSNSRSEMNVSTLELGDSALYLCASSSIPGQGYNEQFFGPGTRLTVL.

This clonotype has just a few counts. The gene calls are TRBV24-1 and TRBJ2-5; no clear D gene. The CDR3 spans 16 residues. Germline V gives CDR1 KGHDR, CDR2 SFDVKD. Trimming removed 3 bases from V and 1 base from J, with 14 bases in between. For the CDR3, the DNA is TGTGCCACCAGTGATAACTCCCGGGTAACCCAAGAGACCCAGTACTTC. Translated, it gives CATSDNSRVTQETQYF.

In this sample, this clonotype turned up many times. This chain's CDR3 is CASSQDRSSSYNEQFF. DNA for the CDR3: TGTGCCAGCAGCCAAGATCGTTCTAGCTCCTACAATGAGCAGTTCTTC. This chain uses TRBV4-2 with TRBJ2-1; D uncertain. In germline, CDR1 is LGHNA, CDR2 YNFKEQ. V lost 0 bases and J 0 bases, leaving 9 bases between the germline ends. The CDR3 is made up of 16 amino acids.

This clonotype was observed a few times. The chain employs TRBV14 and TRBJ1-1; D gene unclear. The germline CDR1 and CDR2 sequences are SGHDN and FVKESK. Trimming took off 5 bases at V and 2 bases at J, with 15 bases between the two ends. The CDR3 has 15 residues. As DNA, the CDR3 is TGTGCCAGCAGCACTCGGGAGAGTCTTAACACTGAAGCTTTCTTT. Translation gives CASSTRESLNTEAFF.

This clonotype was recorded at least ten times. The chain recombines TRBV7-9 with TRBJ2-1, with D perhaps assigned TRBD1 or TRBD2 (6 bases each). Germline V lookup: CDR1 SEHNR, CDR2 FQNEAQ (reference sequence). The CDR3 is made up of 14 amino acids. Trimming stripped 3 bases from V and 5 bases from J, with 11 bases between. CDR3 nucleotides: TGTGCCAGCAGCTTGGGGGGCAGCGACAATGAGCAGTTCTTC. Its translation: CASSLGGSDNEQFF.

This clonotype has more than one count but fewer than ten. The chain combines TRBV29-1 with TRBJ2-2, with 7 bases lining up with TRBD1. V lost 0 bases, J lost 3 bases, and 4 bases stayed unmatched. In germline, CDR1 is SQVTM, CDR2 ANQGSEA. The CDR3 contains 15 residues. CDR3 region: CSVEERTGYTGELFF. The CDR3 nucleotides are TGCAGCGTTGAAGAACGGACAGGCTACACCGGGGAGCTGTTTTTT.

Only a few counts were recorded for this clonotype. The genes are TRBV6-5 and TRBJ2-2; D is uncertain. CDR3 length: 13 residues. V was shortened by 2 bases and J by 7 bases, with 8 bases between the two germline ends. Per the germline V gene, CDR1 is MNHEY and CDR2 is SVGAGI. In nucleotides, the CDR3 is TGTGCCAGCAGTTACGGTTTTGGCGGGGAGCTGTTTTTT. It is translated as CASSYGFGGELFF.

This clonotype was detected a few times. The V call is TRBV20-1, the J call TRBJ2-7; D gene unclear. Per germline, CDR1 DFQATT and CDR2 SNEGSKA (reference sequence). CDR3 length equals 12 residues. V was pared by 5 bases and J by 3 bases, with 11 bases between. CDR3 in amino acids: CSARALDYEQYF. The CDR3 DNA reads TGCAGTGCTCGAGCACTTGACTACGAGCAGTACTTC.

This clonotype was detected only a few times. This chain uses TRBV19 with TRBJ1-1; TRBD1 is a possible D gene (6 bases). The CDR3 sequence is 12 residues long. CDR1 and CDR2 from the germline V gene are LNHDA and SQIVND (reference sequence). Trimming shortened V by 8 bases and J by 5 bases, and 12 bases separated the two germline ends. For the CDR3, the DNA is TGTGCCAGTTCGGGGGGCATTACTGAAGCTTTCTTT. Encoded protein: CASSGGITEAFF.

This clonotype was counted ten times or more. The chain uses TRBV5-1 and TRBJ2-1, with a weak D call TRBD2 (5 bases). Germline V lookup: CDR1 SGHRS, CDR2 YFSETQ. The V and J ends lost 4 bases and 6 bases respectively, with 14 bases between them. There are 14 residues in the CDR3. CDR3 in amino acids: CASSLSANINEQFF. CDR3 in DNA: TGCGCCAGCAGCCTTAGCGCCAACATCAATGAGCAGTTCTTC.

This clonotype was counted only a few times. The CDR3 reads CATSPETTYSGEQYV. CDR3 bases: TGTGCCACCTCCCCTGAGACAACTTATTCCGGGGAGCAGTACGTC. The chain is built from TRBV15 and TRBJ2-7; D is unresolved. Trimming removed 8 bases from V and 7 bases from J, with 24 bases in between. Germline V gene sequence: CDR1 LNHNV, CDR2 YYDKDF (reference sequence). The CDR3 is made up of 15 amino acids.

The chain has TRBV10-3 and TRBJ2-7, with D unresolved. V lost 4 bases, J lost 3 bases, and 7 bases lay in between. Per germline, CDR1 ENHRY and CDR2 SYGVKD. This CDR3 contains 12 residues. The CDR3 coding sequence is TGTGCCATCAGTGGGACCGACTACGAGCAGTACGTC. Protein: CAISGTDYEQYV.

The rearrangement links TRBV11-2 to TRBJ2-2, with D perhaps matching TRBD2 (5 bases). The V end lost 0 bases, the J end lost 7 bases, and 15 bases lay between the germline ends. This CDR3 spans 16 amino acids. Germline V gene lookup returns CDR1 SGHAT and CDR2 FQNNGV. The CDR3 DNA sequence: TGTGCCAGCAGCTTAGATGAGCGGAGTTTTCTCGGGGAGCTGTTTTTT. Translation gives CASSLDERSFLGELFF.

There are a few counts of this clonotype. The chain joins TRBV4-2 to TRBJ1-1, with 9 positions matching TRBD1. With 6 bases clipped from V and 7 bases from J, the junction kept 3 bases outside the gene matches. Germline CDR1 reads LGHNA; CDR2 reads YNFKEQ. The CDR3 is made up of 12 amino acids. CDR3 coding DNA: TGTGCCAGCAGTCCGGACAGGGGTGAAGCTTTCTTT. It is translated as CASSPDRGEAFF.

The table lists this clonotype with many counts. The V call is TRBV29-1, the J call TRBJ1-2, with TRBD1 matching over 8 bases. The CDR3 extends over 14 amino acids. From germline, CDR1 is SQVTM and CDR2 ANQGSEA. V shed 2 bases and J 3 bases; nucleotides not matched to a gene: 5. The CDR3 sequence is CSVESPGGHYGYTF. CDR3 DNA sequence: TGCAGCGTTGAAAGCCCAGGGGGCCACTATGGCTACACCTTC.

The V call is TRBV7-9, the J call TRBJ1-1, with D maybe TRBD1 (5 bases). V lost 5 bases to trimming and J lost 6 bases, with 13 bases between them. CDR1 is SEHNR and CDR2 is FQNEAQ in the germline V gene (reference sequence). CDR3 length equals 13 residues. For the CDR3, the DNA is TGTGCCAGCAGCCTCTTTGGGGGGGCTGAAGCTTTCTTT. Translating it yields CASSLFGGAEAFF.

The V gene is TRBV20-1, the J gene TRBJ2-7; 8 bases fit TRBD2. CDR3 length: 13 residues. V lost 6 bases, J lost 2 bases, and 6 bases stayed unmatched. Germline CDR1 DFQATT, CDR2 SNEGSKA (reference sequence). The CDR3 coding sequence is TGCAGTGCCGATGACGGGGGGGCCTACGAGCAGTACGTC. Translating gives CSADDGGAYEQYV.

This clonotype has only a few counts. The V gene is TRBV5-1, the J gene TRBJ1-6; 7 bases are a match to TRBD1. Germline CDR1 and CDR2: SGHRS and YFSETQ. With 4 bases clipped from V and 6 bases from J, the junction kept 7 bases outside the gene matches. The length of the CDR3 is 15 residues. CDR3 sequence (DNA): TGCGCCAGCAGCCACCGGGACAGAGTTAATTCACCCCTCCACTTT. This translates into CASSHRDRVNSPLHF.

This clonotype was observed many times. The chain links TRBV12-3 or TRBV12-4 to TRBJ1-1, with unresolved D. Trimming pared 5 bases from V and 0 bases from J, leaving 7 bases between. The CDR3 totals 13 residues. CDR3 nucleotide sequence: TGTGCCAGCAGTCCTGGAGTGAACACTGAAGCTTTCTTT. Its protein is CASSPGVNTEAFF.

Only one count was recorded for this clonotype. Its ends do not fully match the called genes, so a read error is possible. V is TRBV3-1 and J is TRBJ2-5, with D perhaps being TRBD1 or TRBD2 (5 bases each). This CDR3 region has 14 residues. Per germline, CDR1 LGHDT and CDR2 YNNKEL (reference sequence). CDR3 nucleotide sequence: TGTGCCAGCTGCCAGCCGGGGCCGGGAGAGACCCAGTACTTC. It yields the protein CASCQPGPGETQYF.

The V and J genes are TRBV4-1 and TRBJ1-1, with a possible D match to TRBD1 (5 bases). V lost 0 bases to trimming and J lost 0 bases, with 8 bases between them. Germline V gene lookup returns CDR1 MGHRA and CDR2 YSYEKL. The CDR3 covers 15 residues. CDR3 region: CASSQDRDVNTEAFF. CDR3 sequence (DNA): TGCGCCAGCAGCCAAGACAGGGACGTGAACACTGAAGCTTTCTTT.

This clonotype was detected only a few times. The chain combines TRBV25-1 with TRBJ2-5; TRBD1 aligns across 8 bases. Losses at the gene ends were 5 bases for V and 1 base for J; bases not matched to a gene: 3. Germline CDR1 MGHDK, CDR2 SYGVNS. The CDR3 length is 14 residues. The CDR3 reads CASSRQGIQETQYF. The CDR3 nucleotides read TGTGCCAGCAGTCGACAGGGGATCCAAGAGACCCAGTACTTC. Filled out from reference TRBV25-1 and TRBJ2-5, the complete variable domain reads EADIYQTPRYLVIGTGKKITLECSQTMGHDKMYWYQQDPGMELHLIHYSYGVNSTEKGDLSSESTVSRIRTEHFPLTLESARPSHTSQYLCASSRQGIQETQYFGPGTRLLVL.

The chain couples TRBV20-1 to TRBJ2-1, with TRBD1 as a possible D gene (6 bases). The germline gives CDR1 DFQATT, CDR2 SNEGSKA (reference sequence). This CDR3 is 15 amino acids long. Trimming cost V 0 bases and J 2 bases, with 11 bases left between them. The CDR3 here is CSARDKDRPYNEQFF. CDR3 DNA: TGCAGTGCTAGAGATAAGGACAGACCCTACAATGAGCAGTTCTTC.